These 17 T cell receptor beta chains were all obtained from the same sample, sequenced in a study of cytotoxic CD8 clonotypes in ibrutinib-treated CLL. Method: immunoSEQ multiplex PCR; TCRdb's copy keeps in-frame clones and lacks some. The sample lists 150,000 to 200,000 clones; around 84% were seen once. Sequenced here: PBMCs, sampled after 12 months of ibrutinib treatment. The receptors originated from a human donor with chronic lymphocytic leukemia.

V is TRBV7-3 and J is TRBJ2-2; weak D call: TRBD1 (5 bases). V was shortened by 7 bases and J by 2 bases, with 14 bases between the two germline ends. The CDR3 extends over 15 amino acids. From germline, CDR1 is SGHTA and CDR2 FQGTGA. This CDR3 is CASTFRTPNTGELFF. CDR3 in DNA: TGTGCCAGCACCTTCCGGACACCCAACACCGGGGAGCTGTTTTTT.

This clone appeared once. V gene TRBV9 combines with J gene TRBJ2-2; 8 nucleotides line up with TRBD2. Germline V lookup: CDR1 SGDLS, CDR2 YYNGEE. The CDR3 contains 15 residues. V lost 4 bases, J lost 6 bases, and 8 bases stayed unmatched. CDR3 region: CASSPTGTSAGELFF. CDR3 coding DNA: TGTGCCAGCAGCCCCACCGGGACTAGTGCCGGGGAGCTGTTTTTT.

The rearrangement joins TRBV6-5 to TRBJ2-5, with 11 nucleotides matching TRBD2. Germline values: CDR1 MNHEY, CDR2 SVGAGI. J lost 0 bases, V lost 2 bases, and 2 bases had no gene match. The CDR3 totals 16 residues. The CDR3 nucleotides read TGTGCCAGCAGTTACGGGACTAGCGGATACCAAGAGACCCAGTACTTC. Translating it yields CASSYGTSGYQETQYF.

The chain joins TRBV4-2 to TRBJ2-1; 7 nucleotides match TRBD2. Germline V CDR1 and CDR2: LGHNA, YNFKEQ. The CDR3 has 17 residues. The J segment lost 4 bases and the V segment lost 0 bases, leaving 9 bases of the junction unmatched. The CDR3 spells CASSQDLGAGVYNEQFF. CDR3 nucleotide sequence: TGTGCCAGCAGCCAAGATTTGGGTGCGGGAGTTTACAATGAGCAGTTCTTC.

The chain recombines TRBV6-4 with TRBJ2-4, with a weak D call TRBD1 (6 bases). The CDR3 loop spans 13 amino acids. V lost 5 bases and J 13 bases, leaving 18 bases between the germline ends. The V gene's germline CDR1 is MRHNA and CDR2 SNTAGT. The CDR3: CASSLGAGQQQYF. CDR3 coding DNA: TGTGCCAGCAGTCTGGGGGCAGGGCAACAACAGTACTTC.

V gene TRBV28 combines with J gene TRBJ2-7; no firm D call. Germline V gene data show CDR1 as MDHEN and CDR2 as SYDVKM. The germline V and J ends were trimmed by 4 bases and 5 bases, with 6 bases remaining between them. The CDR3 spans 11 residues. The CDR3 DNA sequence: TGTGCCAGCAGTTACCTCAACGAGCAGTACTTC. Translated: CASSYLNEQYF.

Details on this clone: Only one base separates this from a far larger clonotype, so it likely reflects a read error. Other DNA sequences in this sample translate to the same CDR3. This rearrangement joins TRBV11-2 to TRBJ1-6, with D unresolved. CDR1 and CDR2 (germline): SGHAT, FQNNGV. The CDR3 consists of 14 residues. V dropped 5 bases and J dropped 9 bases, with 14 bases sitting between them. The CDR3 coding sequence is TGTGCCAGCAGCCAAGATCTGGAGGGTTCACCCCTCCACTTT. This gives the protein CASSQDLEGSPLHF. Variable domain in full (rest from reference TRBV11-2 and TRBJ1-6): EAGVAQSPRYKIIEKRQSVAFWCNPISGHATLYWYQQILGQGPKLLIQFQNNGVVDDSQLPKDRFSAERLKGVDSTLKIQPAKLEDSAVYLCASSQDLEGSPLHFGNGTRLTVT.

This rearrangement joins TRBV4-3 to TRBJ2-6, with 9 bases identical to TRBD1. J gave up 0 bases and V 3 bases, and 6 bases lay outside the gene matches. The CDR3 runs 18 residues. CDR1 and CDR2 (germline): LGHNA, YSLEER. The CDR3 nucleotides are TGCGCCAGCAGCCAGGCTGGGACAGGGTTCTCTGGGGCCAACGTCCTGACTTTC. As protein: CASSQAGTGFSGANVLTF.

This chain links TRBV2 with TRBJ1-2; unclear D gene. The CDR3 length is 14 residues. Trimming removed 3 bases at V and 5 bases at J, with 13 bases between. The germline CDR1 and CDR2 sequences are SNHLY and FYNNEI. The CDR3 nucleotides read TGTGCCAGCAGTGATGCGGGATCCAGGTATGGCTACACCTTC. This sequence encodes CASSDAGSRYGYTF.

The chain carries TRBV4-3 and TRBJ2-3, with TRBD2 identical over 11 bases. V lost 5 bases, J lost 1 base, and 8 bases stayed unmatched. The CDR3 has 17 amino acids. Germline V CDR1 and CDR2: LGHNA, YSLEER. CDR3 DNA: TGCGCCAGCAGCAAGTCCAAGACTAGCGGGGGCACAGATACGCAGTATTTT. This codes for CASSKSKTSGGTDTQYF.

The chain carries TRBV28 and TRBJ2-5; the D is unclear. Germline V lookup: CDR1 MDHEN, CDR2 SYDVKM. The CDR3 has 19 amino acids. The CDR3 DNA follows: TGTGGTGTCCGCCAGCAGTTTACTGGCAGGCAGAGATTCCAAGAGACCCAGTACTTC. This gives the protein CGVRQQFTGRQRFQETQYF. Drawing the rest from reference TRBV28 and TRBJ2-5, the complete variable domain is DVKVTQSSRYLVKRTGEKVFLECVQDMDHENMFWYRQDPGLGLRLIYFSYDVKMKEKGDIPEGYSVSREKKERFSLILESASTNQTSMYLCGVRQQFTGRQRFQETQYFGPGTRLLVL.

This chain links TRBV4-3 with TRBJ2-3, with no clear D. V lost 5 bases to trimming and J lost 2 bases, with 11 bases between them. CDR1 is LGHNA and CDR2 is YSLEER in the germline V gene. This CDR3 has 14 residues. The CDR3 region has the DNA TGCGCCAGCAGCGAAGGGTCCCTCACAGATACGCAGTATTTT. It translates to CASSEGSLTDTQYF.

The chain employs TRBV4-1 and TRBJ1-2; 8 nucleotides match TRBD1. Trimming cost V 0 bases and J 2 bases; bases outside gene matches: 2. Germline CDR1 is MGHRA and CDR2 is YSYEKL. The CDR3 totals 15 residues. The CDR3 region has the DNA TGCGCCAGCAGCCAAGAGAGGACAGGGAACTATGGCTACACCTTC. It is translated as CASSQERTGNYGYTF.

This rearrangement joins TRBV29-1 to TRBJ2-1; TRBD2 aligns across 10 bases. The germline gives CDR1 SQVTM, CDR2 ANQGSEA. Losses at the gene ends were 3 bases for V and 8 bases for J; bases not matched to a gene: 7. CDR3 length: 14 amino acids. The CDR3 DNA reads as TGCAGCGTTGATGGGCCTAGCGGGAGTCATGAGCAGTTCTTC. Translating it yields CSVDGPSGSHEQFF.

This clone came up once. The J gene is TRBJ2-5, the V gene TRBV27; 7 bases line up with TRBD1. Germline trimming cut 5 bases from V and 4 bases from J; bases unmatched to any gene: 13. Germline CDR1 reads MNHEY; CDR2 reads SMNVEV (reference sequence). The CDR3 is 16 amino acids. The CDR3 DNA follows: TGTGCCAGCAGTCCACGGACAGGAAATGCGGTAGAGACCCAGTACTTC. Residues: CASSPRTGNAVETQYF.

The chain employs TRBV27 and TRBJ2-3; 15 bases agree with TRBD2. J lost 4 bases, V lost 7 bases, and 9 bases had no gene match. CDR1 and CDR2 from the germline V gene are MNHEY and SMNVEV (reference sequence). The length of the CDR3 is 17 residues. This chain's CDR3 is CASNGLAGGPRADTQYF. The CDR3, as DNA: TGTGCCAGCAACGGACTAGCGGGGGGGCCGAGGGCAGATACGCAGTATTTT.

In its sample, this clone was seen once. This chain uses TRBV14 with TRBJ2-1; TRBD2 aligns across 8 bases. This CDR3 spans 15 amino acids. Trimming cost V 4 bases and J 1 base; bases outside gene matches: 3. Germline assignment: CDR1 SGHDN and CDR2 FVKESK. CDR3 nucleotides: TGTGCCAGCAGCCCTCGGGGGGGATCCTACAATGAGCAGTTCTTC. This gives the protein CASSPRGGSYNEQFF. The entire variable domain, with the rest obtained from reference TRBV14 and TRBJ2-1, is as follows: EAGVTQFPSHSVIEKGQTVTLRCDPISGHDNLYWYRRVMGKEIKFLLHFVKESKQDESGMPNNRFLAERTGGTYSTLKVQPAELEDSGVYFCASSPRGGSYNEQFFGPGTRLTVL.